This TCR beta chain was observed in a study of shared T cell receptors in the human thymus. Looked up from germline, CDR1 is SNHLY and CDR2 is FYNNEI. V gave up 2 bases and J gave up 5 bases, with 18 bases separating them. This CDR3 is 16 amino acids long. Measured with immunoSEQ multiplex PCR; TCRdb has only the in-frame clones, and not every one. Of around 340,000 clones listed, about 95% were seen once; the top ten hold around 0.018%. The chain couples TRBV2 to TRBJ2-5; a weak D match, TRBD1 (5 bases). The source of this sequence is a human donor. Sequencing was done on a sample of thymocytes. The DNA for the CDR3 is TGTGCCAGCAGTGAAAGGGGTCGGAAGGGGATGGAGACCCAGTACTTC. Protein: CASSERGRKGMETQYF.